This T cell receptor (beta chain) was observed in a study of shared clonotypes between healthy human individuals. Assay: immunoSEQ multiplex PCR; the TCRdb copy retains only in-frame clones and omits some. The sample records some 1.5 million clones, roughly 97% being singletons. A word on this clone: Its antigen is as yet unknown.

This CDR3 region has 15 residues. V lost 6 bases to trimming and J lost 5 bases; unmatched junction nucleotides: 6. Germline V gene lookup returns CDR1 LNHDA and CDR2 SQIVND (reference sequence). Overall study results and limits: Collection of samples was limited to blood; tissue repertoires likely differ.

This receptor was obtained from a young man in good health. V and J are TRBV19 and TRBJ1-4, with TRBD1 matching over 10 bases. Sequencing input: naive CD4+ T cells sorted from blood. Subset given: CD45RA+ positively selected. In nucleotides, the CDR3 is TGTGCCAGTAGCGTCCCGGGACAGGGGAATGAAAAACTGTTTTTT. Amino acid sequence: CASSVPGQGNEKLFF.